This is a list of T cell receptor beta chains from one sample in a study of spatial heterogeneity in lung cancer. TCRdb processed the 5' RACE reads anew with MiXCR; each CDR3 protein has one entry. The sample yields about 120,000 distinct CDR3 sequences, approximately 12% seen once. The material was PBMCs, obtained at follow-up. The source is a male donor with early-stage non-small cell lung cancer. The CDR3 runs from the conserved cysteine through the conserved F or W. D genes are given only for firm matches. Expanded clones get a size class; other rows say once, few or many, or leave the size out.

clone size: NA
V gene: TRBV7-6
D gene: TRBD1
J gene: TRBJ2-6
CDR3 length: 17
CDR3 protein: CASRPDRVVRGANVLTF
CDR3 DNA: TGTGCCAGCAGACCTGACAGGGTAGTGCGCGGGGCCAACGTCCTGACTTTC

clone size: many
V gene: TRBV10-3
D gene: NA
J gene: TRBJ2-3
CDR3 length: 14
CDR3 protein: CAIDAGAATDTQYF
CDR3 DNA: TGTGCCATCGACGCGGGGGCGGCCACAGATACGCAGTATTTT

clone size: NA
V gene: TRBV5-1
D gene: NA
J gene: TRBJ2-3
CDR3 length: 11
CDR3 protein: CASGEGFAQYF
CDR3 DNA: TGCGCCAGCGGCGAGGGCTTTGCGCAGTATTTT

clone size: many
V gene: TRBV27
D gene: TRBD1
J gene: TRBJ2-1
CDR3 length: 15
CDR3 protein: CASSLFASTGGEQFF
CDR3 DNA: TGTGCCAGCAGTTTATTTGCGTCGACAGGGGGTGAGCAGTTCTTC

clone size: many
V gene: TRBV28
D gene: TRBD1
J gene: TRBJ2-3
CDR3 length: 12
CDR3 protein: CASATGGGTQYF
CDR3 DNA: TGTGCCAGCGCCACAGGGGGCGGTACGCAGTATTTT

clone size: many
V gene: TRBV2
D gene: NA
J gene: TRBJ2-5
CDR3 length: 14
CDR3 protein: CASENWAAQETQYF
CDR3 DNA: TGTGCCTCAGAAAATTGGGCTGCCCAAGAGACCCAGTACTTC

clone size: many
V gene: TRBV29-1
D gene: NA
J gene: TRBJ2-3
CDR3 length: 13
CDR3 protein: CSGGTASTDTQYF
CDR3 DNA: TGCAGCGGCGGAACAGCTAGCACAGATACGCAGTATTTT

clone size: many
V gene: TRBV2
D gene: TRBD1
J gene: TRBJ1-4
CDR3 length: 15
CDR3 protein: CASRTFDRGSEKLFF
CDR3 DNA: TGTGCCAGCAGGACTTTCGACAGGGGAAGTGAAAAACTGTTTTTT

clone size: many
V gene: TRBV4-3
D gene: TRBD2
J gene: TRBJ2-3
CDR3 length: 17
CDR3 protein: CASSRGLAGGQIDTQYF
CDR3 DNA: TGCGCCAGCAGCCGCGGACTAGCGGGGGGCCAGATAGATACGCAGTATTTT

clone size: few
V gene: TRBV24-1
D gene: TRBD1
J gene: TRBJ1-3
CDR3 length: 15
CDR3 protein: CATSDSRGIRNTIYF
CDR3 DNA: TGTGCCACCAGTGATTCCAGGGGGATTCGGAACACCATATATTTT

clone size: NA
V gene: TRBV3-1
D gene: NA
J gene: TRBJ2-7
CDR3 length: 14
CDR3 protein: CASSQRTTLYEQYF
CDR3 DNA: TGTGCCAGCAGCCAACGGACTACACTCTACGAGCAGTACTTC

clone size: few
V gene: TRBV9
D gene: NA
J gene: TRBJ1-3
CDR3 length: 16
CDR3 protein: CASSVETTYFGNTIYF
CDR3 DNA: TGTGCCAGCAGCGTAGAAACGACATACTTCGGAAACACCATATATTTT

clone size: many
V gene: TRBV20-1
D gene: NA
J gene: TRBJ2-1
CDR3 length: 14
CDR3 protein: CSASGDETYNEQFF
CDR3 DNA: TGCAGTGCTAGTGGGGACGAAACCTACAATGAGCAGTTCTTC

clone size: few
V gene: TRBV11-2
D gene: NA
J gene: TRBJ2-7
CDR3 length: 13
CDR3 protein: CASSSRDVYEQYF
CDR3 DNA: TGTGCCAGCAGCTCCCGGGACGTCTACGAGCAGTACTTC

clone size: many
V gene: TRBV29-1
D gene: NA
J gene: TRBJ2-7
CDR3 length: 12
CDR3 protein: CSVAGGSYEQYF
CDR3 DNA: TGCAGCGTTGCTGGGGGCAGCTACGAGCAGTACTTC

clone size: few
V gene: TRBV28
D gene: TRBD1
J gene: TRBJ2-1
CDR3 length: 16
CDR3 protein: CASSLRQGGDTNEQFF
CDR3 DNA: TGTGCCAGCAGTCTCCGACAGGGGGGGGATACAAATGAGCAGTTCTTC

clone size: few
V gene: TRBV28
D gene: NA
J gene: TRBJ2-6
CDR3 length: 16
CDR3 protein: CASSTNTPTGANVLTF
CDR3 DNA: TGTGCCAGCAGTACAAACACACCCACTGGGGCCAACGTCCTGACTTTC

clone size: few
V gene: TRBV7-8
D gene: TRBD1
J gene: TRBJ1-5
CDR3 length: 14
CDR3 protein: CASSRNRGYQPQHF
CDR3 DNA: TGTGCCAGCAGCCGAAACAGGGGGTATCAGCCCCAGCATTTT

clone size: many
V gene: TRBV20-1
D gene: NA
J gene: TRBJ1-5
CDR3 length: 14
CDR3 protein: CSATNRASNQPQHF
CDR3 DNA: TGCAGTGCGACCAACCGGGCCTCTAATCAGCCCCAGCATTTT

clone size: NA
V gene: TRBV5-1
D gene: NA
J gene: TRBJ2-5
CDR3 length: 14
CDR3 protein: CASSLGRRQETQYF
CDR3 DNA: TGCGCCAGCAGCTTGGGCAGGAGGCAAGAGACCCAGTACTTC

clone size: NA
V gene: TRBV9
D gene: NA
J gene: TRBJ1-2
CDR3 length: 15
CDR3 protein: CASSVEAGAYYGYTF
CDR3 DNA: TGTGCCAGCAGCGTAGAGGCAGGGGCTTACTATGGCTACACCTTC

clone size: NA
V gene: TRBV12-3/TRBV12-4
D gene: NA
J gene: TRBJ1-1
CDR3 length: 11
CDR3 protein: CASSLRVMAFF
CDR3 DNA: TGTGCCAGCAGTTTAAGGGTGATGGCTTTCTTT

clone size: NA
V gene: TRBV5-1
D gene: NA
J gene: TRBJ2-3
CDR3 length: 16
CDR3 protein: CASSLGTTTSTDTQYF
CDR3 DNA: TGCGCCAGCAGCTTGGGGACGACCACTAGCACAGATACGCAGTATTTT

clone size: many
V gene: TRBV9
D gene: TRBD2
J gene: TRBJ2-7
CDR3 length: 16
CDR3 protein: CASSPLPSGGASEQYF
CDR3 DNA: TGTGCCAGCAGCCCTCTACCTAGCGGGGGGGCATCCGAGCAGTACTTC

clone size: many
V gene: TRBV28
D gene: NA
J gene: TRBJ1-5
CDR3 length: 17
CDR3 protein: CASSFGLGGYSNQPQHF
CDR3 DNA: TGTGCCAGCAGTTTCGGTTTGGGGGGCTATAGCAATCAGCCCCAGCATTTT

clone size: NA
V gene: TRBV7-9
D gene: NA
J gene: TRBJ1-1
CDR3 length: 11
CDR3 protein: CASSFTVEAFF
CDR3 DNA: TGTGCCAGCAGCTTTACGGTAGAAGCTTTCTTT

clone size: many
V gene: TRBV20-1
D gene: NA
J gene: TRBJ1-1
CDR3 length: 13
CDR3 protein: CSASTLTGGEAFF
CDR3 DNA: TGCAGTGCTAGTACCTTGACAGGAGGTGAAGCTTTCTTT